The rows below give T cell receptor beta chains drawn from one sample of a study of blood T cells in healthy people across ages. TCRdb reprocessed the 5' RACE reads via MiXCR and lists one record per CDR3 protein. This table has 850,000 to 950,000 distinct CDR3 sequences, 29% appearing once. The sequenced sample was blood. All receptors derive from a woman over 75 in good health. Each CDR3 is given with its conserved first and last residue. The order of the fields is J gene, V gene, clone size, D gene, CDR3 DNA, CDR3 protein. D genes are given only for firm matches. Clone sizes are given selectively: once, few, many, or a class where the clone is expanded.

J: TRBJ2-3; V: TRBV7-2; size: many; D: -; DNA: TGTGCCAGCAGCTTAGGAGGGGGGGTAGGAGATACGCAGTATTTT; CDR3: CASSLGGGVGDTQYF
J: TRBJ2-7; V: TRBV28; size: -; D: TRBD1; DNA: TGTGCCAGCACCCAATTTCCGGGACAGGGGTCTCACGAGCAGTACTTC; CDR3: CASTQFPGQGSHEQYF
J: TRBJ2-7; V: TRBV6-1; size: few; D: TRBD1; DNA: TGTGCCGGATCGGGACAGGGGCCTTTAGACAATGAGCAGTACTTC; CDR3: CAGSGQGPLDNEQYF
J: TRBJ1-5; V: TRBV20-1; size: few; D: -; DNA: TGCAGTGCAAGCTTAGGCGGTAATCGCAATCAGCCCCAGCATTTT; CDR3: CSASLGGNRNQPQHF
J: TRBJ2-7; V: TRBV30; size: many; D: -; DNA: TGTGCCTGGAGTGTCCTGGGGGCTAACGAGCAGTACTTC; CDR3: CAWSVLGANEQYF
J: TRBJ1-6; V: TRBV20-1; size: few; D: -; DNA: TGCAGTGCTAGAGACCCCACCAGGGATAATTCACCCCTCCACTTT; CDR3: CSARDPTRDNSPLHF
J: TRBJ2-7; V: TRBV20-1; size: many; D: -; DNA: TGCAGTGCTAGAGATCAGAGGGGCCCTTCCTACGGGCAGTACTTC; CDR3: CSARDQRGPSYGQYF
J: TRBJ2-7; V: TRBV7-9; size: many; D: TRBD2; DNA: TGTGCCAGCAGCTCCTTGACTAGCGGACACTACGAGCAGTACTTC; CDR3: CASSSLTSGHYEQYF
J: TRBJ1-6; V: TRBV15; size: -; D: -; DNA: TGTGCCACCAGCAGAGATAAGGGACATATAGGTTCACCCCTCCACTTT; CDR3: CATSRDKGHIGSPLHF
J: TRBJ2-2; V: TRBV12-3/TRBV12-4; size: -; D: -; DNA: TGTGCCAGCAGTTTCCGGCAGTCGGGCACCGGGGAGCTGTTTTTT; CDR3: CASSFRQSGTGELFF
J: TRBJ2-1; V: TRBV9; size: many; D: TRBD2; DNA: TGTGCCAGCACGGGCGGGGGGCACTACAATGAGCAGTTCTTC; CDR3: CASTGGGHYNEQFF
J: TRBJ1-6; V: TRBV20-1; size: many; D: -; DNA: TGCAGTGCTAGAGAAGAGGGGGGATCCTATAATTCACCCCTCCACTTT; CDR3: CSAREEGGSYNSPLHF
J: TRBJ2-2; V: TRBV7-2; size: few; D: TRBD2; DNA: TGTGCCAGCAGCTTAGCTAGCGGGGGTGCCGGGGAGCTGTTTTTT; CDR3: CASSLASGGAGELFF
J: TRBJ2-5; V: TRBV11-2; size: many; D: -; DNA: TGTGCCAGCAGCCACTGGCGGGGGCGCGGGGAGGAGACCCAGTACTTC; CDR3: CASSHWRGRGEETQYF
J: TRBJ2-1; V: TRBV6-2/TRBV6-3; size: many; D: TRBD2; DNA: TGTGCCAGCAGTATACTAGCGGGGGCCTACAATGAGCAGTTCTTC; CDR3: CASSILAGAYNEQFF
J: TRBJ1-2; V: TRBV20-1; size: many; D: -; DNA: TGCAGTGCTAGAGATTACAGGGCCTATGGCTACACCTTC; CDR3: CSARDYRAYGYTF
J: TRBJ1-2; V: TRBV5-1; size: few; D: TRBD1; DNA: TGCGCCAGCAGCTTGGAGGGACAGGGGAGGAATAGCTACACCTTC; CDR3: CASSLEGQGRNSYTF
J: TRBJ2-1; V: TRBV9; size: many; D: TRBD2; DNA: TGTGCCAGCAGCCCTTCGAGCGGGGGGTCCTCCTACAATGAGCAGTTCTTC; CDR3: CASSPSSGGSSYNEQFF
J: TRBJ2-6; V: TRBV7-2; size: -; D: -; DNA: TGTGCCAGGGGCCTTCCTGGGGCCAACGTCCTGACTTTC; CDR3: CARGLPGANVLTF
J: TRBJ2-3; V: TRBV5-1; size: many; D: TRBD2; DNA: TGCGCCAGCAGCTTGGGGGGCCGAGCGGGGAGCACAGATACGCAGTATTTT; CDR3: CASSLGGRAGSTDTQYF
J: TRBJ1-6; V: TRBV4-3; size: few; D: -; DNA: TGCGCCAGCAGCCAAGATCTCTTGGATAGCTCCTATAATTCACCCCTCCACTTT; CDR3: CASSQDLLDSSYNSPLHF
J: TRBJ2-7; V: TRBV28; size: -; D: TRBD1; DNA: TGTGCCAGCAGTTTATCGCTCCGACAGGGTTCCTACGAGCAGTACTTC; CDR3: CASSLSLRQGSYEQYF
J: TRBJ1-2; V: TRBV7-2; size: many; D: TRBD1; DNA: TGTGCCAGCAGCTTAGCCTTGGGACAGGGCAGCTATGGCTACACCTTC; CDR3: CASSLALGQGSYGYTF